This T cell receptor (beta chain) originates from a study of blood T cells in healthy people across ages. Next came a second PCR, run for about 6 to 12 cycles, which used a sample-barcoded 5' primer along with a J-beta primer mix. The template-switch adaptor was a 5' adaptor with 12 random nucleotides. It tagged each cDNA molecule. TCRdb re-analysed the 5' RACE reads in MiXCR, keeping a single row per CDR3 protein. The profile shows hundreds of thousands of distinct CDR3 sequences, 25% to 30% of them singletons. Regarding the study as a whole: Not knowing donor CMV status may have confounded expanded clonotype changes. Long-lived donors carried more naive CD4+ cells and greater diversity than aged donors.

Germline values: CDR1 MNHEY, CDR2 SVGEGT. The V and J ends lost 2 bases and 5 bases, in that order; junction bases with no gene match: 7. This CDR3 is built from 15 residues. The sample holds many counts of this clonotype. What it recognizes is unknown. Sequences were obtained from blood. The chain links TRBV6-2 or TRBV6-3 to TRBJ2-5, with 8 positions matching TRBD1. The TCR comes from a woman of 80 years or more in good health. The CDR3 nucleotides are TGTGCCAGCAGTTACCGACTCACAGGGGGGGAGACCCAGTACTTC. Translated: CASSYRLTGGETQYF.